The clone carrying this TCR beta chain has a handful of counts. This sample was taken from a study of spatial heterogeneity in lung cancer. At the level of the study: Unique TCR and UMI combinations averaged more than ten appearances each in raw reads.

Time point denoted: sample taken at primary tumor resection. Per the germline V gene, CDR1 is MDHEN and CDR2 is SYDVKM. The CDR3 runs 14 residues. V was clipped by 3 bases and J by 3 bases, with 12 bases between them. MiXCR, applied by TCRdb to the 5' RACE reads, yields one record per CDR3 protein. The data hold under 25,000 distinct CDR3 sequences, with 7% observed a single time. This sample comprised PBMCs, obtained at surgery. The chain uses TRBV28 and TRBJ2-7; the D gene is possibly TRBD2 (6 bases). The origin of this receptor is a male donor with early-stage non-small cell lung cancer. CDR3 sequence reads: CASSLRRADYEQYF. The CDR3 DNA reads TGTGCCAGCAGTTTGAGGAGGGCCGACTACGAGCAGTACTTC.